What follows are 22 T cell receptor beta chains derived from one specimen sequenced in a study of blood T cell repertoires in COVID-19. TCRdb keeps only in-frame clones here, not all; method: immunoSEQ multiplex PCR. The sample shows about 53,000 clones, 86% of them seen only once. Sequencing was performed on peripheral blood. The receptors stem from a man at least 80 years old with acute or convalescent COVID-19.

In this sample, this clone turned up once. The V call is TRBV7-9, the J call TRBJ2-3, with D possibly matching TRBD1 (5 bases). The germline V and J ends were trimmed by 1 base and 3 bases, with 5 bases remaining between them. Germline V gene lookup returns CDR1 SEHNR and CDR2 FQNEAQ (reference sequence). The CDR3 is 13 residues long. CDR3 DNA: TGTGCCAGCAGCTTAGGGACAACAGATACGCAGTATTTT. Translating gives CASSLGTTDTQYF. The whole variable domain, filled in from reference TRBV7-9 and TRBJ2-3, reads DTGVSQNPRHKITKRGQNVTFRCDPISEHNRLYWYRQTLGQGPEFLTYFQNEAQLEKSRLLSDRFSAERPKGSFSTLEIQRTEQGDSAMYLCASSLGTTDTQYFGPGTRLTVL.

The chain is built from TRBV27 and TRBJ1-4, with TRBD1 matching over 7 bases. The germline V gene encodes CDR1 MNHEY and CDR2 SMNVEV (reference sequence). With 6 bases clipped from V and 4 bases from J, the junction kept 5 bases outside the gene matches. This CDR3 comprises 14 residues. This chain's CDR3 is CASRRTGVNEKLFF. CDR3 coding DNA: TGTGCCAGCAGGAGGACAGGAGTTAATGAAAAACTGTTTTTT. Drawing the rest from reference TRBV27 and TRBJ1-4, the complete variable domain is EAQVTQNPRYLITVTGKKLTVTCSQNMNHEYMSWYRQDPGLGLRQIYYSMNVEVTDKGDVPEGYKVSRKEKRNFPLILESPSPNQTSLYFCASRRTGVNEKLFFGSGTQLSVL.

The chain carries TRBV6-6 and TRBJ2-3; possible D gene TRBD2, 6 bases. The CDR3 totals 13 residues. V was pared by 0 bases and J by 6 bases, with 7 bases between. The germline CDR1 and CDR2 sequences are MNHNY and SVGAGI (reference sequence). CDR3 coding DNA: TGTGCCAGCAGTTACTCAGCGGGTGATACGCAGTATTTT. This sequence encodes CASSYSAGDTQYF.

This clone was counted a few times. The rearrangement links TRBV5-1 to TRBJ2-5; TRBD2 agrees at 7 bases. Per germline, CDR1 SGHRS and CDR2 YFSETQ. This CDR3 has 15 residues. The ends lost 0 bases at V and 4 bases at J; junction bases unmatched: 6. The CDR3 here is CASSLEGLGAETQYF. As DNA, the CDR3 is TGCGCCAGCAGCTTGGAAGGACTAGGGGCAGAGACCCAGTACTTC.

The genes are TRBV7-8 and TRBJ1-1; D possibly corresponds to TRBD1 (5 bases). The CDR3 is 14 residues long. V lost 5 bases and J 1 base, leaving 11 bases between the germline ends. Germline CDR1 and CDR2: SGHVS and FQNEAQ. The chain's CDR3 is CASSKNRKNTEAFF. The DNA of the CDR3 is TGTGCCAGCAGCAAGAACAGGAAGAACACTGAAGCTTTCTTT.

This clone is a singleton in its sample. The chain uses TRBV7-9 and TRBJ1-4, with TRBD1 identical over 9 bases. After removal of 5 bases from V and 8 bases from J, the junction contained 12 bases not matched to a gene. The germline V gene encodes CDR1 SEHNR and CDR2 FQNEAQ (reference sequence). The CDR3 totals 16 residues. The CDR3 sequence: CASSLPGQGSGEKLFF. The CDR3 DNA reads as TGTGCCAGCAGCCTACCGGGACAGGGAAGTGGCGAAAAACTGTTTTTT. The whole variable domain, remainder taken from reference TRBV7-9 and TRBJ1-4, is DTGVSQNPRHKITKRGQNVTFRCDPISEHNRLYWYRQTLGQGPEFLTYFQNEAQLEKSRLLSDRFSAERPKGSFSTLEIQRTEQGDSAMYLCASSLPGQGSGEKLFFGSGTQLSVL.

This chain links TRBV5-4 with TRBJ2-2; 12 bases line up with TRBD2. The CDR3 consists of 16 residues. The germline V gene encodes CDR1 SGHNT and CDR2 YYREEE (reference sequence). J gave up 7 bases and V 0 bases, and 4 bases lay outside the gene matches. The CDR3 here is CASSLASGGANGELFF. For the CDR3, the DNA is TGTGCCAGCAGCTTGGCTAGCGGGGGGGCCAACGGGGAGCTGTTTTTT.

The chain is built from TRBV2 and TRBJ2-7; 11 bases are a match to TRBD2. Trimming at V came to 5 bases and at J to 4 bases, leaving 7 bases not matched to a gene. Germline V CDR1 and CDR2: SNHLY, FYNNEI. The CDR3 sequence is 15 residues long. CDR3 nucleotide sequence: TGTGCCAGCAGTAATTTAGCGGGGGGGCGGTACGAGCAGTACTTC. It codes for CASSNLAGGRYEQYF.

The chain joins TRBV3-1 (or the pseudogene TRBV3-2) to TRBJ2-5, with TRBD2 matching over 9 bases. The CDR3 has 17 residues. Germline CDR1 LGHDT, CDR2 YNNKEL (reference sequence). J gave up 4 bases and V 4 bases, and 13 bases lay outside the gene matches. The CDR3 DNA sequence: TGTGCCAGCAGCCGAAGCAGGATAGCGGGGGCCCGAGAGACCCAGTACTTC. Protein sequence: CASSRSRIAGARETQYF.

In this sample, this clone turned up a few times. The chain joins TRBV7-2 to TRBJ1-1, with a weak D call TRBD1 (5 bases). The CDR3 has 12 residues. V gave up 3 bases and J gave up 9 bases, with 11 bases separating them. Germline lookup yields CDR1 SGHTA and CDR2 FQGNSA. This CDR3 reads CASSFGGKKAFF. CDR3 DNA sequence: TGTGCCAGCAGCTTTGGGGGGAAAAAAGCTTTCTTT.

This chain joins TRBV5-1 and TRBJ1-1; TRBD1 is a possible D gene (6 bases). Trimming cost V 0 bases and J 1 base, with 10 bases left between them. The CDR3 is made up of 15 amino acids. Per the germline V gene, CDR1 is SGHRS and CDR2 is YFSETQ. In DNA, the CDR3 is TGCGCCAGCAGCTTGGGTGCAGGGGCGAACACTGAAGCTTTCTTT. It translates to CASSLGAGANTEAFF.

Here the CDR3 reads CAISKQGNEKLFF. CDR3 nucleotides: TGTGCCATCAGTAAACAGGGTAATGAAAAACTGTTTTTT. The genes are TRBV10-3 and TRBJ1-4, with D possibly TRBD1 on 6 matching bases. Germline lookup yields CDR1 ENHRY and CDR2 SYGVKD. V lost 5 bases, J lost 4 bases, and 8 bases lay in between. CDR3 length equals 13 residues.

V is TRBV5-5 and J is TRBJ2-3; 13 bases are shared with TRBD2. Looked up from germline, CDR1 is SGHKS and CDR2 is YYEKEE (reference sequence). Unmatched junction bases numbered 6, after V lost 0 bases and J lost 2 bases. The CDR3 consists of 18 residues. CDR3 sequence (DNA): TGTGCCAGCAGCTTGGGGACTAGCGGGGGAACCCTCACAGATACGCAGTATTTT. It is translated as CASSLGTSGGTLTDTQYF.

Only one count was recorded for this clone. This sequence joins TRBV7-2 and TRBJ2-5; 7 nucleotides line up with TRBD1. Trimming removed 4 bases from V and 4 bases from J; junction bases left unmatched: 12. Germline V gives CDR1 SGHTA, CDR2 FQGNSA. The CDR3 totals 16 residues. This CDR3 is CASSSQGSSPGETQYF. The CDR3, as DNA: TGTGCCAGCAGCTCACAGGGGAGCAGTCCAGGAGAGACCCAGTACTTC.

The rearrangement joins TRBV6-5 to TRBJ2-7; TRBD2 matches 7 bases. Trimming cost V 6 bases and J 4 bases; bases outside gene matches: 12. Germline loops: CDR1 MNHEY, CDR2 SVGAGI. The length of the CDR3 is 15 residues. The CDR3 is CASSPPGREPYEQYF. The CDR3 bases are TGTGCCAGCAGCCCCCCAGGGAGGGAGCCTTACGAGCAGTACTTC.

The CDR3 loop is CASSIRQGTLSNQPQHF. CDR3 DNA: TGTGCCAGTAGTATACGACAGGGAACCCTAAGCAATCAGCCCCAGCATTTT. This chain links TRBV19 with TRBJ1-5, with TRBD1 matching 7 bases. After removal of 2 bases from V and 1 base from J, the junction contained 8 bases not matched to a gene. Germline lookup yields CDR1 LNHDA and CDR2 SQIVND (reference sequence). The CDR3 has 17 residues.

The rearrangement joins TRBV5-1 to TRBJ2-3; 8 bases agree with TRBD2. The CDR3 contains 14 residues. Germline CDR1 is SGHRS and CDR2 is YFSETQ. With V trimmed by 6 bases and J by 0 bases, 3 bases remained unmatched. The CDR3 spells CASKAGVSTDTQYF. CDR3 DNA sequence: TGCGCCAGCAAAGCGGGGGTTAGCACAGATACGCAGTATTTT. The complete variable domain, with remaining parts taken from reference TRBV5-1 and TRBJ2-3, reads KAGVTQTPRYLIKTRGQQVTLSCSPISGHRSVSWYQQTPGQGLQFLFEYFSETQRNKGNFPGRFSGRQFSNSRSEMNVSTLELGDSALYLCASKAGVSTDTQYFGPGTRLTVL.

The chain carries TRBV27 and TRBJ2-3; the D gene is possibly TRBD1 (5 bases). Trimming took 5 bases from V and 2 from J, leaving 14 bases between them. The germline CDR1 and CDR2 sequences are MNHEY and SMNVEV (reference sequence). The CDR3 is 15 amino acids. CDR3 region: CASSRRQISTDTQYF. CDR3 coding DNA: TGTGCCAGCAGTCGCAGACAGATATCCACAGATACGCAGTATTTT.

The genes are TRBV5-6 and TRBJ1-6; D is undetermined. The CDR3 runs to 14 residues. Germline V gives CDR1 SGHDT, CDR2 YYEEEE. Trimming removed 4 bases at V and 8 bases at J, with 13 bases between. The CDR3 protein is CASSRGQKDSPLHF. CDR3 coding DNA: TGTGCCAGCAGCCGCGGGCAGAAGGATTCACCCCTCCACTTT. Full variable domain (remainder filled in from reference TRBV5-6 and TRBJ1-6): DAGVTQSPTHLIKTRGQQVTLRCSPKSGHDTVSWYQQALGQGPQFIFQYYEEEERQRGNFPDRFSGHQFPNYSSELNVNALLLGDSALYLCASSRGQKDSPLHFGNGTRLTVT.

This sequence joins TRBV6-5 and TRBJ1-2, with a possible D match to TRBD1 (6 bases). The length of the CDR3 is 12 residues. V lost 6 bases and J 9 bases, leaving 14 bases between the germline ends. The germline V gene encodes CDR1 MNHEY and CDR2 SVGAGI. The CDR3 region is CASRTGTYSYTF. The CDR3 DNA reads TGTGCCAGCAGAACCGGGACATATAGCTACACCTTC.

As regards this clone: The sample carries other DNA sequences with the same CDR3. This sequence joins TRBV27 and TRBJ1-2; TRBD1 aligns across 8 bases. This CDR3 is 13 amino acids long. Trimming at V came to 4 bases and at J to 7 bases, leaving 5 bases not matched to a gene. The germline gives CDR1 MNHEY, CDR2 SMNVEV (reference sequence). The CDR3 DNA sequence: TGTGCCAGCAGTTCAGGACAGGGTGGTGGCTACACCTTC. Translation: CASSSGQGGGYTF.

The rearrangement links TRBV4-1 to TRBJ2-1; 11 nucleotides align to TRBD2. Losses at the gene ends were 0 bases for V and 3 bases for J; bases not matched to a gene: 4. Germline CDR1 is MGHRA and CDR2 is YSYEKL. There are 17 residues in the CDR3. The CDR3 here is CASSQESGTSGYNEQFF. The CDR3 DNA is TGCGCCAGCAGCCAAGAATCCGGGACTAGCGGCTACAATGAGCAGTTCTTC.